This TCR beta chain was captured in a study of blood T cells in healthy people across ages. Whenever a sample was processed, at least 6 million PBMCs were isolated. Details on this clonotype: Its antigen is not identified. This may come from a read error, since a much larger clone is one base off.

The germline CDR1 and CDR2 sequences are MNHNY and SVGAGI (reference sequence). The CDR3 length is 13 residues. Broader study findings: With unsorted PBMCs, a conclusive comparison of naive versus antigen-experienced cells was not possible. Long-lived donors carried more naive CD4+ cells and greater diversity than aged donors.

For the second PCR, which ran for about 7 to 11 cycles, a sample-barcoded 5' primer and a J-beta primer mix were used. One entry per CDR3 protein results from TCRdb running MiXCR on the 5' RACE reads. The sample records 1.5 million to 1.9 million distinct CDR3 sequences, roughly 43% being singletons. This chain uses TRBV6-6 with TRBJ2-1; D is ambiguous. The DNA end is more similar to TRBJ2-7, so the J call may be wrong. The clonotype comes from a woman under 30 in good health. The sample taken for sequencing was blood. In DNA, the CDR3 is TGTGCCAGCAGTTACACCTCCTACAATGAGCAGTACTTC. Translated, it gives CASSYTSYNEQYF.